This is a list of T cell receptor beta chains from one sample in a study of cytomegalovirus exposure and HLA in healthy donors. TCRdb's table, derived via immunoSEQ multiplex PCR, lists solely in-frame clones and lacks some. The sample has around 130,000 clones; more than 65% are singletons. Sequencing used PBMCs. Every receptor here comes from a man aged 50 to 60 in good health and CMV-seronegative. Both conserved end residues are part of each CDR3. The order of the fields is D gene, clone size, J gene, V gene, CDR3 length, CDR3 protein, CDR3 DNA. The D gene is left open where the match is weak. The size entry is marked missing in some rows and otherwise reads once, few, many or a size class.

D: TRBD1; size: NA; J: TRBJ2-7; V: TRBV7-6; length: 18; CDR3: CASSLAPSRQGLGGEQYF; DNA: TGTGCCAGCAGCTTAGCGCCCTCCCGACAGGGGTTGGGGGGCGAGCAGTACTTC
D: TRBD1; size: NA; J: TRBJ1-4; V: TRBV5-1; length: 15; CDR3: CASSRDRDTNEKLFF; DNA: TGCGCCAGCAGCAGGGACAGGGACACTAATGAAAAACTGTTTTTT
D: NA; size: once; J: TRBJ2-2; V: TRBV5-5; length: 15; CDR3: CASSLEGSYTGELFF; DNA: TGTGCCAGCAGCTTGGAGGGGTCTTACACCGGGGAGCTGTTTTTT
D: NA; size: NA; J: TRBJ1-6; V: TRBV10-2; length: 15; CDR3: CASSESGIDRGPLHF; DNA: TGCGCCAGCAGTGAGTCGGGGATTGATCGGGGACCCCTCCACTTT
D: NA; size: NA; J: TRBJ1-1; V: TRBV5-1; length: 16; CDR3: CASSSSPRRLGTEAFF; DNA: TGCGCCAGCAGCTCTTCCCCCCGAAGGCTAGGCACTGAAGCTTTCTTT
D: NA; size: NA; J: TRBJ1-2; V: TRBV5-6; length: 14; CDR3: CASIVWGRSYGYTF; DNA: TGTGCCAGCATCGTGTGGGGGCGGTCCTATGGCTACACCTTC
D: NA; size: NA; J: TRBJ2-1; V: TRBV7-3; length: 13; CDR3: CASSLTFRNEQFF; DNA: TGTGCCAGCAGCTTAACGTTTCGGAATGAGCAGTTCTTC
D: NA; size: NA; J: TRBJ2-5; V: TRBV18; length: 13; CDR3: CASSPSVGETQYF; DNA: TGTGCCAGCTCACCTAGCGTTGGAGAGACCCAGTACTTC
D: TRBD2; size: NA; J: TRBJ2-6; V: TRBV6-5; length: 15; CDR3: CASGRGDSGANVLTF; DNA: TGTGCCAGCGGCCGGGGGGACTCTGGGGCCAACGTCCTGACTTTC
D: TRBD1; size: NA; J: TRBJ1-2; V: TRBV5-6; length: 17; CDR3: CASSLGRGPAFRPRYTF; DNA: TGTGCCAGCAGCTTGGGAAGGGGGCCGGCCTTCCGCCCACGCTACACCTTC
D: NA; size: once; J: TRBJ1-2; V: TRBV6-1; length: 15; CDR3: CASSPPPGGADGYTF; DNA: TGTGCCAGCAGTCCCCCCCCGGGGGGGGCCGATGGCTACACCTTC
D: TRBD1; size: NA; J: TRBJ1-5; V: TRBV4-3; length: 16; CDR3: CASSAGTVQGNQPQHF; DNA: TGCGCCAGCAGCGCTGGGACAGTACAGGGCAATCAGCCCCAGCATTTT
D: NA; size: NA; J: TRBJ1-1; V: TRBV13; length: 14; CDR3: CASSRGGQNTEAFF; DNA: TGTGCCAGCAGCCGAGGGGGTCAGAACACTGAAGCTTTCTTT
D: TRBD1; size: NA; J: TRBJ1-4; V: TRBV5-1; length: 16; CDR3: CASSPDLTGGNEKLFF; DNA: TGCGCCAGCAGCCCCGACTTGACAGGGGGGAATGAAAAACTGTTTTTT
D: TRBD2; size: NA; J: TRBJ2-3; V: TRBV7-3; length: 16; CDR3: CASSPLAGGRTDTQYF; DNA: TGTGCCAGCAGCCCCTTAGCGGGGGGCCGCACAGATACGCAGTATTTT
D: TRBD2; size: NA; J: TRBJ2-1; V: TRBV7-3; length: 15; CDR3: CASSPGLAGHNEQFF; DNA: TGTGCCAGCAGCCCGGGACTAGCGGGACACAATGAGCAGTTCTTC
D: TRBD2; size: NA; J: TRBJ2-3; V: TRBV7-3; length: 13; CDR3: CASSFGLADTQYF; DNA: TGTGCCAGCAGCTTTGGACTAGCAGATACGCAGTATTTT
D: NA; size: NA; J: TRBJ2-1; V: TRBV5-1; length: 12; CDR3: CASGSQGHEQFF; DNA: TGCGCCAGCGGATCACAGGGCCATGAGCAGTTCTTC
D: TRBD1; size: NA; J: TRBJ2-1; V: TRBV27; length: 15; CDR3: CASRWGGTGGNEQFF; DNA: TGTGCCAGCAGATGGGGTGGGACAGGGGGCAATGAGCAGTTCTTC
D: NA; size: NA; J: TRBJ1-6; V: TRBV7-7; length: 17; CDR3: CASSLTQLRTHNSPLHF; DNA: TGTGCTAGCAGCTTAACTCAACTTCGGACTCATAATTCACCCCTCCACTTT
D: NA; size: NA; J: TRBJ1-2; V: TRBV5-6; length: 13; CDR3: CASSPQGYDGYTF; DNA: TGTGCCAGCAGCCCCCAGGGGTACGATGGCTACACCTTC
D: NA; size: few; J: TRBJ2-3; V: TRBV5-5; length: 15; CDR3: CASSRHGAGTDTQYF; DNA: TGTGCCAGCAGCCGCCATGGGGCCGGCACAGATACGCAGTATTTT
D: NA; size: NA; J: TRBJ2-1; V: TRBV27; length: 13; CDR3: CASSLSEADEQFF; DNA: TGTGCCAGCAGTTTATCGGAGGCTGATGAGCAGTTCTTC
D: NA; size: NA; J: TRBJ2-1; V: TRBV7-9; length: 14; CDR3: CASSPPVGLDEQFF; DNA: TGTGCCAGCAGCCCCCCCGTTGGCCTAGATGAGCAGTTCTTC
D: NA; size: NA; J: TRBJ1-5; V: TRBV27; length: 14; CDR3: CASSLSQGRDPQHF; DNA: TGTGCCAGCAGTTTATCACAGGGAAGGGACCCCCAGCATTTT
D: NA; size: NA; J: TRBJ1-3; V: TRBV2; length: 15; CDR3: CASIPRRDFGNTIYF; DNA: TGTGCCAGCATCCCCCGGCGGGACTTTGGAAACACCATATATTTT
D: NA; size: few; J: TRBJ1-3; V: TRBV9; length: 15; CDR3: CASSVDPGLGNTIYF; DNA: TGTGCCAGCAGCGTAGACCCAGGGCTTGGAAACACCATATATTTT
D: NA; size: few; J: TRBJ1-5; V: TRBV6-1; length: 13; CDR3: CANPTGANQPQHF; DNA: TGTGCCAACCCGACAGGAGCCAATCAGCCCCAGCATTTT
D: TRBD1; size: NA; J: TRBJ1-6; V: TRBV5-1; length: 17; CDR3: CASSRSSGTAYNSPLHF; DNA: TGCGCCAGCAGCCGTTCCTCCGGGACAGCATATAATTCACCCCTCCACTTT
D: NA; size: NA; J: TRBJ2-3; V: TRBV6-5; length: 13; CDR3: CASSYSSPDTQYF; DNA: TGTGCCAGCAGTTACTCCTCCCCAGATACGCAGTATTTT
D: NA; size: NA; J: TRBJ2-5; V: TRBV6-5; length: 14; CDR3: CASSYPGGVETQYF; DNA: TGTGCCAGCAGTTACCCAGGAGGGGTAGAGACCCAGTACTTC
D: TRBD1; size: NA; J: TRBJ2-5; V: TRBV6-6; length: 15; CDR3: CASSFLGQGERTQYF; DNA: TGTGCCAGCAGTTTCCTAGGACAGGGGGAAAGGACCCAGTACTTC
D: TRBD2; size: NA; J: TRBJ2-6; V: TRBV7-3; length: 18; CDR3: CASSLTGGGPSGANVLTF; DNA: TGTGCCAGCAGCTTAACGGGGGGGGGTCCCTCTGGGGCCAACGTCCTGACTTTC
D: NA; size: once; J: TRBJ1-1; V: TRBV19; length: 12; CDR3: CASSWASSTAFF; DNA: TGTGCCAGTAGTTGGGCCTCCAGTACGGCTTTCTTT
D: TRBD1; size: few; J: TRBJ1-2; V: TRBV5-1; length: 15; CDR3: CASSRMGQDRSGYTF; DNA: TGCGCCAGCAGCCGCATGGGACAGGATCGTAGCGGCTACACCTTC
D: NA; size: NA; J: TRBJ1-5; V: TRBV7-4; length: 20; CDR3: CASSWHLRGRYSGSNQPQHF; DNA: TGTGCCAGCAGCTGGCATCTAAGGGGTCGGTATTCGGGTAGCAATCAGCCCCAGCATTTT
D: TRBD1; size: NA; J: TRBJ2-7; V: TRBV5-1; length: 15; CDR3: CASSLEGQGSGEQYF; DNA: TGCGCCAGCAGCCTGGAGGGACAGGGTAGTGGGGAGCAGTACTTC
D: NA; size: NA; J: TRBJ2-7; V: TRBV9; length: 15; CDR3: CASSPTPGKRLEQYF; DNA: TGTGCCAGCAGCCCGACCCCGGGGAAGCGGCTCGAGCAGTACTTC
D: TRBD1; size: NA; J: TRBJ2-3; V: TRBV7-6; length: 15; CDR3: CASRRQGAEIDTQYF; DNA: TGTGCCAGCAGACGACAGGGGGCGGAGATAGATACGCAGTATTTT
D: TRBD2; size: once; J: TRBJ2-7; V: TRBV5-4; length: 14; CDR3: CASSTGLASYEQYF; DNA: TGTGCCAGCAGCACCGGACTAGCGAGCTACGAGCAGTACTTC
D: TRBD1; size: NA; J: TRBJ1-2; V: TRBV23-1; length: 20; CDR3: CASSQPIIVRDRRTNYGYTF; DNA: TGCGCCAGCAGTCAACCAATAATAGTCCGGGACAGAAGAACTAACTATGGCTACACCTTC
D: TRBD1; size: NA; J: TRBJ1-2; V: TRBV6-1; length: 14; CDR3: CASATGTGITSYTF; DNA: TGTGCCAGCGCAACCGGGACAGGGATAACAAGCTACACCTTC
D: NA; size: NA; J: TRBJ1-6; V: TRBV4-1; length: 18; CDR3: CASSQEGDRDTYNSPLHF; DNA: TGCGCCAGCAGCCAAGAGGGAGACCGGGACACCTATAATTCACCCCTCCACTTT
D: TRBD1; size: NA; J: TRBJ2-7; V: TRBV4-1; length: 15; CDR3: CASSHRSGTAYEQYF; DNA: TGCGCCAGCAGCCATAGATCCGGGACAGCCTACGAGCAGTACTTC
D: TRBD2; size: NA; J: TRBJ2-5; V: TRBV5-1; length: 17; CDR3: CASSVALGLAGQETQYF; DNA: TGCGCCAGCAGCGTGGCCCTGGGGCTAGCGGGTCAAGAGACCCAGTACTTC
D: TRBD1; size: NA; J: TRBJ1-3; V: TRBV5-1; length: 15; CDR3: CASSLATGSGNTIYF; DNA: TGCGCCAGCAGCTTGGCGACAGGGTCCGGAAACACCATATATTTT
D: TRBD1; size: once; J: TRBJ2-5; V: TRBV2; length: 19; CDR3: CASSEALLSEGAKFETQYF; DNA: TGTGCCAGCAGTGAGGCGCTTTTGAGTGAGGGGGCGAAATTTGAGACCCAGTACTTC
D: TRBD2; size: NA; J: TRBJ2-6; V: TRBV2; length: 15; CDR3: CASSTGLAGANVLTF; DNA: TGTGCCAGCAGTACGGGACTAGCTGGGGCCAACGTCCTGACTTTC
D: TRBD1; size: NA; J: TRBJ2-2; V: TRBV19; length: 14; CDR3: CASKRQGYTGELFF; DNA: TGTGCCAGTAAACGACAGGGGTACACCGGGGAGCTGTTTTTT